This T cell receptor (beta chain) was sequenced for a study of spatial heterogeneity in lung cancer. Study overall: Raw reads showed each unique TCR and UMI combination turning up more than ten times on average.

All TCR cDNA molecules were individually tagged with a unique molecular identifier. One entry per CDR3 protein results from TCRdb running MiXCR on the 5' RACE reads. Counted here are about 3,500 distinct CDR3 sequences, around 3.1% occurring once; the ten biggest clones make up about an eighth. Indicated time point: sample taken at primary tumor resection. The donors were more than 70 patients with non-small cell lung cancer that was early-stage and untreated. The input material, whole RNA from tumor, nontumor lung or frozen PBMC, was sequenced unsorted. The CDR3 is made up of 15 amino acids. Trimming at V came to 3 bases and at J to 5 bases, leaving 8 bases not matched to a gene. Germline V gives CDR1 SGHTA, CDR2 FQGNSA. This clonotype is categorized as medium-sized (0.01 to 0.1%).

The input for sequencing was normal lung tissue next to the tumor, taken at surgery. The sequence came from a female donor with early-stage non-small cell lung cancer. V usage is TRBV7-2 and J usage is TRBJ1-2; TRBD1 aligns across 8 bases. In DNA form, the CDR3 reads TGTGCCAGCAGCTTCAGACAGGGGACTTGTTATGGCTACACCTTC. Its protein product is CASSFRQGTCYGYTF.